Each of the 32 T cell receptor beta chains below was sequenced from the same sample in a study of blood T cell repertoires in COVID-19. TCRdb's copy holds only in-frame clones and misses some; the assay was immunoSEQ multiplex PCR. In the table there are about 470,000 clones, 87% of which are singletons. The sample comprised PBMCs or T cells enriched from blood (not recorded which). Receptors originate from a woman aged 18-30 years who had recovered from COVID-19.

This chain links TRBV1 with TRBJ1-5; the D call in the table, TRBD1, was not verified against the DNA. TRBV1 corresponds to a pseudogene. The CDR3 runs to 17 residues. The CDR3 nucleotides are TGCACCAGCAGCGGGTCAGTCCGGGACAGGGGAAATCAGCCCCAGCATTTT. Its translation is CTSSGSVRDRGNQPQHF.

The rearrangement joins TRBV19 to TRBJ2-7; D may be TRBD2 (5 bases). CDR3 length: 15 amino acids. CDR1 and CDR2 from the germline V gene are LNHDA and SQIVND (reference sequence). The V and J ends lost 0 bases and 6 bases respectively, with 15 bases between them. The CDR3: CASSIDGGSLGEQYF. CDR3 DNA sequence: TGTGCCAGTAGTATAGATGGCGGGTCTCTTGGCGAGCAGTACTTC. The full variable domain, completed using reference TRBV19 and TRBJ2-7, is DGGITQSPKYLFRKEGQNVTLSCEQNLNHDAMYWYRQDPGQGLRLIYYSQIVNDFQKGDIAEGYSVSREKKESFPLTVTSAQKNPTAFYLCASSIDGGSLGEQYFGPGTRLTVT.

J is TRBJ1-5 and V is TRBV18; 7 positions agree with TRBD1. Germline CDR1 KGHSH, CDR2 LQKENI. The CDR3 is made up of 16 amino acids. Trimming cost V 1 base and J 6 bases; bases outside gene matches: 9. CDR3 DNA: TGTGCCAGCTCACCACGACCCGAACAGGGGACTCAGCCCCAGCATTTT. This encodes CASSPRPEQGTQPQHF.

With respect to this clone: Other DNA sequences from this sample encode an identical CDR3 as well. The chain is built from TRBV30 and TRBJ1-1; D is unclear. CDR1 and CDR2 (germline): GTSNPN, SVGIG (reference sequence). Trimming took off 2 bases at V and 1 base at J, with 5 bases between the two ends. The length of the CDR3 is 12 residues. Here the CDR3 reads CAWSPRNTEAFF. The DNA of the CDR3 is TGTGCCTGGAGTCCCAGGAACACTGAAGCTTTCTTT.

The sample holds one count of this clone. The chain joins TRBV28 to TRBJ1-5, with 9 bases that match TRBD1. The CDR3 consists of 13 residues. Looked up from germline, CDR1 is MDHEN and CDR2 is SYDVKM. V lost 6 bases and J lost 7; bases outside the gene matches: 4. In nucleotides, the CDR3 is TGTGCCAGCAGGGACAGGGGTGAACAGCCCCAGCATTTT. Its protein is CASRDRGEQPQHF. The whole variable domain, filled in from reference TRBV28 and TRBJ1-5, reads DVKVTQSSRYLVKRTGEKVFLECVQDMDHENMFWYRQDPGLGLRLIYFSYDVKMKEKGDIPEGYSVSREKKERFSLILESASTNQTSMYLCASRDRGEQPQHFGDGTRLSIL.

The chain carries TRBV5-1 and TRBJ2-5, with D unresolved. Germline CDR1 reads SGHRS; CDR2 reads YFSETQ. The CDR3 is made up of 13 amino acids. Trimming pared 4 bases from V and 4 bases from J, leaving 11 bases between. The DNA of the CDR3 is TGCGCCAGCAGCCCCAGCTCAGGAGAGACCCAGTACTTC. The encoded protein is CASSPSSGETQYF.

The chain carries TRBV3-1 (or the pseudogene TRBV3-2) and TRBJ1-1; 7 bases align to TRBD1. Per the germline V gene, CDR1 is LGHDT and CDR2 is YNNKEL (reference sequence). With 4 bases clipped from V and 0 bases from J, the junction kept 8 bases outside the gene matches. This CDR3 is 16 amino acids long. CDR3 DNA: TGTGCCAGCAGCCGTGGACAGGTTAGCATGAACACTGAAGCTTTCTTT. Protein product: CASSRGQVSMNTEAFF.

This sequence joins TRBV19 and TRBJ1-2; 7 bases line up with TRBD1. The CDR3 extends over 15 amino acids. With V trimmed by 5 bases and J by 0 bases, 6 bases remained unmatched. Germline values: CDR1 LNHDA, CDR2 SQIVND (reference sequence). DNA for the CDR3: TGTGCCAGTAGTCTCGGGACAGCCCCTAACTATGGCTACACCTTC. The encoded protein is CASSLGTAPNYGYTF.

The chain recombines TRBV19 with TRBJ2-4; D call uncertain. The germline CDR1 and CDR2 sequences are LNHDA and SQIVND (reference sequence). The CDR3 length is 16 residues. Trimming removed 5 bases at V and 1 base at J, with 15 bases between. The CDR3 region has the DNA TGTGCCAGTAGTCCCCACTACGCGTCGGCCAAAAACATTCAGTACTTC. This encodes CASSPHYASAKNIQYF.

Regarding this clone: Other DNA sequences in this sample translate to the same CDR3. The chain carries TRBV5-1 and TRBJ2-7; 7 bases are a match to TRBD1. Germline V lookup: CDR1 SGHRS, CDR2 YFSETQ. Germline trimming cut 4 bases from V and 6 bases from J; bases unmatched to any gene: 7. The CDR3 is made up of 13 amino acids. The CDR3 sequence: CASSQDRVAEQYF. The CDR3 DNA sequence: TGCGCCAGCAGCCAAGACAGGGTTGCCGAGCAGTACTTC.

V is TRBV7-9 and J is TRBJ1-1; D is possibly TRBD1 (6 bases). CDR1 SEHNR and CDR2 FQNEAQ come from the germline V gene (reference sequence). V lost 11 bases and J lost 1, with 11 bases in between. This CDR3 region has 12 residues. The CDR3 nucleotides are TGTGCCGGCCCGGACAGGAACACTGAAGCTTTCTTT. It codes for CAGPDRNTEAFF.

The gene calls are TRBV11-2 and TRBJ2-5, with 8 bases lining up with TRBD2. This CDR3 comprises 15 residues. Germline CDR1 SGHAT, CDR2 FQNNGV. The J segment lost 6 bases and the V segment lost 4 bases, leaving 10 bases of the junction unmatched. The CDR3 region is CASSWPSGGGKTQYF. The CDR3 nucleotides are TGTGCCAGCAGCTGGCCGTCGGGGGGGGGAAAGACCCAGTACTTC. The full variable domain, with the rest looked up from reference TRBV11-2 and TRBJ2-5, is EAGVAQSPRYKIIEKRQSVAFWCNPISGHATLYWYQQILGQGPKLLIQFQNNGVVDDSQLPKDRFSAERLKGVDSTLKIQPAKLEDSAVYLCASSWPSGGGKTQYFGPGTRLLVL.

The V gene is TRBV9, the J gene TRBJ1-2; TRBD1 aligns across 7 bases. CDR1 SGDLS and CDR2 YYNGEE come from the germline V gene. The CDR3 is made up of 13 amino acids. Germline trimming cut 0 bases from V and 9 bases from J; bases unmatched to any gene: 5. The CDR3 region has the DNA TGTGCCAGCAGCGTAGGACAGGGCGTTAGCTACACCTTC. Amino acid sequence: CASSVGQGVSYTF.

This chain joins TRBV4-2 and TRBJ2-5; 12 bases align to TRBD2. Germline CDR1 and CDR2: LGHNA and YNFKEQ. The CDR3 is made up of 16 amino acids. V lost 2 bases, J lost 2 bases, and 3 bases stayed unmatched. The CDR3 region is CASSQTSGGPQETQYF. The DNA for the CDR3 is TGTGCCAGCAGCCAAACTAGCGGGGGGCCTCAAGAGACCCAGTACTTC.

The chain couples TRBV2 to TRBJ1-2; 8 bases are shared with TRBD1. CDR1 is SNHLY, CDR2 FYNNEI, per germline. V dropped 3 bases and J dropped 6; count of bases not matched to a gene: 3. The CDR3 has 13 amino acids. CDR3 sequence reads: CASSDTGGDGYTF. The CDR3 nucleotides read TGTGCCAGCAGTGACACAGGGGGAGATGGCTACACCTTC.

CDR3 sequence: CASSQGRGADTQYF. The CDR3 DNA reads TGTGCCAGCAGCCAAGGGAGGGGAGCAGATACGCAGTATTTT. The chain couples TRBV3-1 (or the pseudogene TRBV3-2) to TRBJ2-3, with a possible D match to TRBD2 (6 bases). Germline CDR1 is LGHDT and CDR2 is YNNKEL (reference sequence). The CDR3 has 14 amino acids. V lost 1 base to trimming and J lost 4 bases, with 9 bases between them.

The rearrangement joins TRBV7-9 to TRBJ2-1, with a tentative D call TRBD1 (5 bases). V was clipped by 1 base and J by 9 bases, with 10 bases between them. This CDR3 has 13 residues. In germline, CDR1 is SEHNR, CDR2 FQNEAQ (reference sequence). In DNA form, the CDR3 reads TGTGCCAGCAGCTTAGGACAGTCTGGTGAGCAGTTCTTC. It is translated as CASSLGQSGEQFF.

CDR3 sequence reads: CASSTYSNQPQHF. The CDR3 DNA reads as TGTGCCAGCAGCACCTATAGCAATCAGCCCCAGCATTTT. The chain couples TRBV13 to TRBJ1-5; D not resolved. The CDR3 is made up of 13 amino acids. V lost 5 bases and J lost 0, with 5 bases in between. Germline CDR1 reads PRHDT; CDR2 reads FYEKMQ (reference sequence).

V usage is TRBV5-5 and J usage is TRBJ2-3; 9 nucleotides line up with TRBD2. V was clipped by 4 bases and J by 5 bases; unmatched bases: 11. This CDR3 spans 16 amino acids. The germline V gene has CDR1 SGHKS and CDR2 YYEKEE (reference sequence). CDR3 sequence reads: CASSGLSAGGVDTQYF. DNA of the CDR3: TGTGCCAGCAGCGGCTTGTCAGCGGGGGGTGTAGATACGCAGTATTTT. Combining the CDR3 with reference TRBV5-5 and TRBJ2-3 gives the whole variable domain DAGVTQSPTHLIKTRGQQVTLRCSPISGHKSVSWYQQVLGQGPQFIFQYYEKEERGRGNFPDRFSARQFPNYSSELNVNALLLGDSALYLCASSGLSAGGVDTQYFGPGTRLTVL.

The chain is built from TRBV9 and TRBJ1-1; tentative D call: TRBD1 (5 bases). The CDR3 runs to 12 residues. The germline gives CDR1 SGDLS, CDR2 YYNGEE. Trimming left V 5 bases short and J 7 bases short, with 12 bases between. The CDR3 reads CASSRNQGEAFF. CDR3 DNA: TGTGCCAGCAGTCGTAATCAGGGTGAAGCTTTCTTT. Complete variable domain (other parts from reference TRBV9 and TRBJ1-1): DSGVTQTPKHLITATGQRVTLRCSPRSGDLSVYWYQQSLDQGLQFLIQYYNGEERAKGNILERFSAQQFPDLHSELNLSSLELGDSALYFCASSRNQGEAFFGQGTRLTVV.

The V gene is TRBV4-1, the J gene TRBJ1-2, with 9 bases aligning to TRBD1. This CDR3 is built from 14 residues. The germline CDR1 and CDR2 sequences are MGHRA and YSYEKL. V was pared by 1 base and J by 8 bases, with 5 bases of the junction left unmatched. The CDR3 sequence is CASSQAQGARGYTF. CDR3 nucleotides: TGCGCCAGCAGCCAAGCACAGGGGGCGAGGGGCTACACCTTC.

The chain combines TRBV2 with TRBJ2-5, with TRBD2 identical over 10 bases. CDR1 and CDR2 (germline): SNHLY, FYNNEI. The ends lost 4 bases at V and 5 bases at J; junction bases unmatched: 22. The CDR3 loop spans 20 amino acids. CDR3 DNA: TGTGCCAGCAGTGCCCCCCGCCAGCGGGGGGGCGAATCATTTGGGGAGACCCAGTACTTC. Translated, it gives CASSAPRQRGGESFGETQYF. Looking up the rest from reference TRBV2 and TRBJ2-5 gives the full variable domain: EPEVTQTPSHQVTQMGQEVILRCVPISNHLYFYWYRQILGQKVEFLVSFYNNEISEKSEIFDDQFSVERPDGSNFTLKIRSTKLEDSAMYFCASSAPRQRGGESFGETQYFGPGTRLLVL.

This chain links TRBV28 with TRBJ1-1; D possibly corresponds to TRBD1 (5 bases). Germline CDR1 is MDHEN and CDR2 is SYDVKM. V lost 2 bases and J 0 bases, leaving 10 bases between the germline ends. The CDR3 runs to 15 residues. Here the CDR3 DNA reads TGTGCCAGCAGTTTACGGGCAGGGATGAACACTGAAGCTTTCTTT. The encoded protein is CASSLRAGMNTEAFF.

This chain links TRBV28 with TRBJ1-5; TRBD1 matches 7 bases. This CDR3 contains 16 residues. Germline trimming cut 6 bases from V and 5 bases from J; bases unmatched to any gene: 13. The germline CDR1 and CDR2 sequences are MDHEN and SYDVKM. CDR3 sequence reads: CASSLSGTEIYQPQHF. The CDR3 nucleotides read TGTGCCAGCAGCCTTTCCGGGACAGAGATTTATCAGCCCCAGCATTTT. Based on the CDR3 plus reference TRBV28 and TRBJ1-5, the full variable domain is DVKVTQSSRYLVKRTGEKVFLECVQDMDHENMFWYRQDPGLGLRLIYFSYDVKMKEKGDIPEGYSVSREKKERFSLILESASTNQTSMYLCASSLSGTEIYQPQHFGDGTRLSIL.

The rearrangement joins TRBV7-3 to TRBJ2-7; possible D gene TRBD2, 6 bases. V was trimmed by 4 bases and J by 6 bases, leaving 13 bases between them. There are 13 residues in the CDR3. In germline, CDR1 is SGHTA, CDR2 FQGTGA. CDR3 sequence (DNA): TGTGCCAGCAGCTCATCGGTGGGGGGCGAGCAGTACTTC. Its translation is CASSSSVGGEQYF.

The rearrangement uses TRBV19 and TRBJ1-3, with TRBD1 as a possible D gene (5 bases). The CDR3 sequence is 16 residues long. V lost 7 bases and J 0 bases, leaving 16 bases between the germline ends. Per germline, CDR1 LNHDA and CDR2 SQIVND (reference sequence). The CDR3 loop is CASTDGGEDSGNTIYF. The DNA for the CDR3 is TGTGCCAGTACGGATGGGGGGGAAGACTCTGGAAACACCATATATTTT.

V and J are TRBV10-1 and TRBJ2-5; 14 positions agree with TRBD2. From germline, CDR1 is WNHNN and CDR2 SYGVQD (reference sequence). V gave up 8 bases and J gave up 1 base; unmatched junction bases: 12. CDR3 size: 18 residues. In nucleotides, the CDR3 is TGCGCCAGCCCACAGGGGACTAGCGGGGGACCCGTCCAAGAGACCCAGTACTTC. This gives the protein CASPQGTSGGPVQETQYF.

J is TRBJ1-2 and V is TRBV28; a possible D gene is TRBD1 (6 bases). V lost 7 bases, J lost 4 bases, and 22 bases lay in between. This CDR3 comprises 16 residues. CDR1 and CDR2 (germline): MDHEN, SYDVKM. CDR3: CASTTPSRDTSYGYTF. Here the CDR3 DNA reads TGTGCCAGCACCACCCCCTCGAGGGACACCTCCTATGGCTACACCTTC.

This clone was observed once. The rearrangement links TRBV3-1 (or the pseudogene TRBV3-2) to TRBJ2-3; TRBD2 matches at 15 bases. The V and J ends lost 1 base and 1 base, in that order; junction bases with no gene match: 6. Germline CDR1 and CDR2: LGHDT and YNNKEL (reference sequence). The CDR3 is 19 residues long. CDR3 in amino acids: CASSQAEGLAGGGTDTQYF. The DNA of the CDR3 is TGTGCCAGCAGCCAAGCTGAAGGACTAGCGGGGGGGGGCACAGATACGCAGTATTTT.

A single count supports this clone. This chain uses TRBV19 with TRBJ1-6; no clear D gene. Germline values: CDR1 LNHDA, CDR2 SQIVND (reference sequence). The CDR3 is 12 residues long. Trimming removed 5 bases from V and 10 bases from J, with 9 bases in between. CDR3 region: CASSATPSPLHF. Written as DNA, the CDR3 is TGTGCCAGTAGTGCCACACCGTCACCCCTCCACTTT.

The V call is TRBV5-1, the J call TRBJ1-2; D might be TRBD1 (5 bases). With 3 bases removed from V and 2 bases from J, the gap between germline ends came to 20 bases. Germline CDR1 reads SGHRS; CDR2 reads YFSETQ. There are 17 residues in the CDR3. The CDR3 here is CASSSDSSTASNYGYTF. The DNA for the CDR3 is TGCGCCAGCAGCTCGGATTCATCGACAGCGTCCAACTATGGCTACACCTTC.

This clone appeared once. The rearrangement uses TRBV2 and TRBJ1-4; 9 bases align to TRBD1. V gave up 7 bases and J gave up 7 bases; unmatched junction bases: 4. Germline V gene lookup returns CDR1 SNHLY and CDR2 FYNNEI. The CDR3 has 13 amino acids. CDR3 region: CASKGTGSEKLFF. The CDR3 region has the DNA TGTGCCAGCAAAGGGACAGGGAGTGAAAAACTGTTTTTT.